The T cell receptor beta chain described here comes from a study of blood T cell repertoires in COVID-19. Study summary: PBMCs, B-cell-depleted T cells, or T cells were the source of the cDNA or gDNA that made up the material.

In regard to this clone: Germline and junction disagree at one end, which may indicate a read error.

As originally analysed: Estimation of nucleated cell counts relied on the amplification of reference gene primers. Profiling relied on immunoSEQ multiplex PCR, and the TCRdb table lists in-frame clones only, not all of them. V and J calls and clone size are given by that table; D and trimming were obtained from the DNA. The repertoire has about 50,000 clones, around three quarters of them found once; the top ten carry roughly 25%. This CDR3 contains 14 residues. Germline CDR1 is KGHSH and CDR2 is LQKENI. The V gene is TRBV18, the J gene TRBJ1-1; D gene ambiguous. Sequencing was carried out using peripheral blood. The receptor comes from a man between 70 and 80 years old with acute or convalescent COVID-19. This CDR3 reads CASSPRALNNEAFF. As DNA, the CDR3 is TGTGCCAGCTCACCGCGGGCCCTAAACAATGAAGCTTTCTTT.